A selection of T cell receptor beta chains follows, all from one sample in a study of blood T cell repertoires in COVID-19. Method: immunoSEQ multiplex PCR; TCRdb's copy keeps in-frame clones and lacks some. The sample includes 150,000 to 200,000 clones, around nine tenths of them seen just once. Sequenced sample: peripheral blood. Source of these receptors: a woman in her 70s with COVID-19, enrolled during active disease. Both conserved end residues are part of each CDR3.

v_gene	j_gene	CDR3aa
TRBV28	TRBJ1-4	CASSSQGSSNEKLFF
TRBV7-2	TRBJ1-5	CASSRTGSNQPQHF
TRBV5-1	TRBJ1-6	CASSPDTGTSSYNSPLHF
TRBV28	TRBJ2-3	CASSFTSGVRDTQYF
TRBV2	TRBJ2-3	CASSAQGAFADTQYF
TRBV2	TRBJ1-4	CASSEGTGGPTNEKLFF
TRBV7-8	TRBJ1-5	CASTRWQSSQPQHF
TRBV3-1/TRBV3-2	TRBJ1-5	CASSQGRSSNQPQHF
TRBV5-5	TRBJ1-3	CASSPRELEGRNTIYF
TRBV2	TRBJ2-5	CASSEGPRQTQYF
TRBV7-9	TRBJ1-1	CASSSRVADTEAFF
TRBV19	TRBJ1-1	CASSSGETNTEAFF
TRBV5-1	TRBJ1-2	CASSSGQGKGYGYTF
TRBV21-1	TRBJ1-2	CASPLTPLRYYGYTF
TRBV5-1	TRBJ1-1	CASKWSFPGGNTEAFF
TRBV4-1	TRBJ1-2	CASSPDWTGDVWSYTF
TRBV5-1	TRBJ1-3	CASSSGTTSGNTIYF
TRBV5-1	TRBJ1-4	CASSFKERNQDEKLFF
TRBV7-9	TRBJ1-6	CASSFLKGQKNSPLHF
TRBV19	TRBJ1-6	CASSTRGRNSPLHF
TRBV30	TRBJ2-7	CAWSRWGDEQYF
TRBV2	TRBJ1-5	CASSWEVDQPQHF
TRBV24-1	TRBJ2-1	CATSEGTSGGVSYNEQFF
TRBV19	TRBJ1-5	CASSINAGSRYQPQHF
TRBV2	TRBJ1-5	CASSEVRGHQPQHF
TRBV29-1	TRBJ2-7	CSSVFLNEQYF
TRBV5-4	TRBJ1-4	CASSSTGTTNEKLFF
TRBV19	TRBJ1-1	CASSTPFRRGNTEAFF
TRBV20-1	TRBJ2-7	CSAGTAYEQYF
TRBV9	TRBJ1-3	CASSVRALSGNTIYF
TRBV18	TRBJ1-5	CASSQRDRGFQPQHF
TRBV5-6	TRBJ2-1	CASSLVGGSYNEQFF
TRBV7-9	TRBJ1-5	CASSLGTGDQPQHF
TRBV6-1	TRBJ2-3	CASSEGRAADTQYF
TRBV28	TRBJ1-2	CASSPQDRNGYTF
TRBV5-4	TRBJ2-2	CASSLKRGAQSGELFF
TRBV5-5	TRBJ2-6	CASSLGQGALNSGANVLTF
TRBV7-3	TRBJ2-7	CASSLGTGSYEQYF
TRBV5-4	TRBJ1-1	CASSATLGRGDTEAFF
TRBV28	TRBJ2-3	CASSLTTYYTDTQYF